The present T cell receptor beta chain was sequenced within a study of T cell responses to AZD1222 COVID-19 vaccine. Study results and caveats: Spike-spanning, vaccine-associated CD4 TCRs were dominant at 160-218 and 743-854. Increases in Spike-specific TCR breadth and depth were seen after two AZD1222 doses. Most donors were white British, females outnumbered males, and clonal diversity was possibly underestimated.

Repertoires were generated with immunoSEQ multiplex PCR, while TCRdb's copy carries only in-frame clones and drops some. The repertoire holds over 140,000 clones, about 92% seen once, with 3.6% in the top ten. With respect to this clone: As yet, its antigen is unknown.

This CDR3 has 13 residues. V dropped 5 bases and J dropped 3 bases, with 10 bases sitting between them. Germline values: CDR1 MNHEY, CDR2 SMNVEV (reference sequence). The specimen comprised peripheral blood, sampled 28 days after the second AZD1222 dose. This chain connects TRBV27 to TRBJ1-2; D is unresolved. This receptor was obtained from an adult who received the AZD1222 COVID-19 vaccine. CDR3 residues: CASSHKQHYGYTF. The CDR3 DNA sequence: TGTGCCAGCAGTCACAAGCAGCACTATGGCTACACCTTC.